This TCR beta chain was sequenced in a study of T-cell memory formation after mild COVID-19. This clonotype has just a few counts. Antigen: not known. Germline V gene sequence: CDR1 LNHDA, CDR2 SQIVND (reference sequence). Unmatched junction bases numbered 7, after V lost 6 bases and J lost 8 bases. The CDR3 covers 13 residues. TCRdb re-derived calls from the 5' RACE reads in MiXCR, one entry per CDR3 protein. The sample holds a few hundred thousand distinct CDR3 sequences, 8% to 10% seen once. Study-level results: Clones that contracted from day 15 to 85 had balanced CD4/CD8; later expanders were CD4+ biased. Clones which contracted sat mainly in CM and EM if CD4+, and in EMRA if CD8+.

The chain is built from TRBV19 and TRBJ2-3; 8 nucleotides align to TRBD1. Material: PBMCs or a T cell subset sorted from them (not recorded which). The TCR originated in a man aged 18 to 29 who had mild COVID-19 (a few samples of this study predate the infection). Cell type and time point are not known. The CDR3 sequence is CASSQDRASTQYF. CDR3 bases: TGTGCCAGTAGCCAGGACAGGGCGAGTACGCAGTATTTT.